This T cell receptor (beta chain) was identified in a study of cytomegalovirus exposure and HLA in healthy donors. J was trimmed by 4 bases and V by 1 base; bases with no gene match: 10. The germline CDR1 and CDR2 sequences are SGHTA and FQGNSA. This CDR3 spans 17 amino acids. Regarding the study as a whole: The study designated 150 or so TCR beta chains cytomegalovirus-associated. Cytomegalovirus status, reportedly, was diagnosed with high specificity and sensitivity by the classifier.

About this clone: Its target is unknown.

The protocol was immunoSEQ multiplex PCR, while the TCRdb copy is restricted to in-frame clones and leaves out a portion. The repertoire holds 250,000 to 400,000 clones, with approximately 85% as singletons. The donors were part of the roughly 130-subject validation cohort, which stood apart from the 666-subject first cohort. The source material was PBMCs. This chain joins TRBV7-2 and TRBJ2-7; 10 nucleotides line up with TRBD2. This receptor was identified in a man younger than 40 in good health and CMV-seronegative. The CDR3: CASSLVVAGGGYYEQYF. The CDR3 region has the DNA TGTGCCAGCAGCTTAGTTGTAGCGGGGGGCGGGTATTACGAGCAGTACTTC.